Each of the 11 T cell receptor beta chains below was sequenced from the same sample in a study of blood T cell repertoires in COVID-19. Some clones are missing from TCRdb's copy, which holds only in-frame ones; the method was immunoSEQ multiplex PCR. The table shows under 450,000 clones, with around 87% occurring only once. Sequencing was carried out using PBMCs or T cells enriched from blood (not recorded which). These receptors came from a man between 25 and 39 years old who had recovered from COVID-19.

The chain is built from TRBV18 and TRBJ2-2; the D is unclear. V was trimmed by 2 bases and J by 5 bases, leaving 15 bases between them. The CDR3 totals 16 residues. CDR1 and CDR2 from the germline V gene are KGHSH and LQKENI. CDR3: CASSPNSVMWTGELFF. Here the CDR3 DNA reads TGTGCCAGCTCACCAAACAGTGTTATGTGGACCGGGGAGCTGTTTTTT.

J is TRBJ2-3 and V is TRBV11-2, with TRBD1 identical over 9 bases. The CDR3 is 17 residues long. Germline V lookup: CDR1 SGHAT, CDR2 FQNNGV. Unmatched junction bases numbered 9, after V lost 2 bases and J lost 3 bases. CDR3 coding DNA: TGTGCCAGCAGCTTATACCGGACAGGGGAGGGGACAGATACGCAGTATTTT. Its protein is CASSLYRTGEGTDTQYF. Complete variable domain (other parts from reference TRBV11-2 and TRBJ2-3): EAGVAQSPRYKIIEKRQSVAFWCNPISGHATLYWYQQILGQGPKLLIQFQNNGVVDDSQLPKDRFSAERLKGVDSTLKIQPAKLEDSAVYLCASSLYRTGEGTDTQYFGPGTRLTVL.

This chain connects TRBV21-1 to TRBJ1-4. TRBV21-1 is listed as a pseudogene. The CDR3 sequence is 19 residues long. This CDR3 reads CASLRTGGDHQATNEKLFF. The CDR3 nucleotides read TGTGCCAGCCTTCGGACCGGGGGAGATCACCAGGCAACTAATGAAAAACTGTTTTTT.

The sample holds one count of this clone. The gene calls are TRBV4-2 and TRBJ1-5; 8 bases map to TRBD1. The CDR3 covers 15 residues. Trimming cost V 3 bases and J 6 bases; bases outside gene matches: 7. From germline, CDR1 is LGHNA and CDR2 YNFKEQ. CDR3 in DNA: TGTGCCAGCAGCCAGGACGGGACAGGCGGTCAGCCCCAGCATTTT. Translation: CASSQDGTGGQPQHF.

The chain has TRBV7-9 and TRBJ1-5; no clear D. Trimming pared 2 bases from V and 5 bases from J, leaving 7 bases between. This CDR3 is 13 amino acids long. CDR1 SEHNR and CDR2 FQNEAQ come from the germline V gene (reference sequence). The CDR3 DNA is TGTGCCAGCAGCTTACACGCGGATCAGCCCCAGCATTTT. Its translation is CASSLHADQPQHF.

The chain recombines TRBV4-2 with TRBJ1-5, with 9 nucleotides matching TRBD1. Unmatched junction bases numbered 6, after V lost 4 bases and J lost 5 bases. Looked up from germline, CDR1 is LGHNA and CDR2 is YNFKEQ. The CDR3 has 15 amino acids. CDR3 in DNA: TGTGCCAGCAGCCTACGGGACAGGGACGATCAGCCCCAGCATTTT. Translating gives CASSLRDRDDQPQHF.

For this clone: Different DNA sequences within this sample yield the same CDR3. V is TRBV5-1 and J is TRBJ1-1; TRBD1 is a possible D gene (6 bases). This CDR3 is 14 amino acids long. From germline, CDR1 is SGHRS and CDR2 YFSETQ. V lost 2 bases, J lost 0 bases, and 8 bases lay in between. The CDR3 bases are TGCGCCAGCAGCTTCGGGGGGCTGAACACTGAAGCTTTCTTT. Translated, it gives CASSFGGLNTEAFF.

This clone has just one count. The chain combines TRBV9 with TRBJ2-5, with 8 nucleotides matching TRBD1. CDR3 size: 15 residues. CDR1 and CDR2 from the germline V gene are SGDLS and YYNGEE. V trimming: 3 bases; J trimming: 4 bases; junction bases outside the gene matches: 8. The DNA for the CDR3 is TGTGCCAGCAGCGCCCAAGGACAGGGAATAGAGACCCAGTACTTC. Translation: CASSAQGQGIETQYF.

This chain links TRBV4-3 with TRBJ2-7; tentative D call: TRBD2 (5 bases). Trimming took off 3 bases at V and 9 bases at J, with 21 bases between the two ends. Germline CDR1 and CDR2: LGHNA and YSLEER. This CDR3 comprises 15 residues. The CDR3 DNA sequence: TGCGCCAGCAGCCAGGGTCCGGGAAATTCGGTTGGGCAGTACTTC. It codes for CASSQGPGNSVGQYF.

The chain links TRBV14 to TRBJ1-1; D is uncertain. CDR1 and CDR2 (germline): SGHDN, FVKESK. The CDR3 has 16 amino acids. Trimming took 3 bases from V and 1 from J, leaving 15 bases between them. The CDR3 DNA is TGTGCCAGCAGCCATGATCATCTTCGGGAGAACACTGAAGCTTTCTTT. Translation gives CASSHDHLRENTEAFF.

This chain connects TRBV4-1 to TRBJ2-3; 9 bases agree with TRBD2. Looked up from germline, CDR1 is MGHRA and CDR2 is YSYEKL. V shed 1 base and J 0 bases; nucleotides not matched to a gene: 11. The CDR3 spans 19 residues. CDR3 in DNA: TGCGCCAGCAGCCAAGCAGTGACTAGCGGCCCATTTAGCACAGATACGCAGTATTTT. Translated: CASSQAVTSGPFSTDTQYF.